This T cell receptor beta chain was recovered during a study of blood T cell repertoires in COVID-19. Background on the study: The samples span acute and convalescent COVID-19 from the United States, Italy and Spain. PBMCs, B-cell-depleted T cells, or T cells provided the cDNA or gDNA that made up the material.

In the source study's methods: Scientists estimated how many nucleated cells there were by amplifying reference gene primers. TCRdb's table, derived via immunoSEQ multiplex PCR, lists solely in-frame clones and lacks some. V, J and clone size are taken as reported in that table, and D and trimming were inferred from the DNA itself. The sample yields 50,000 to 75,000 clones, under 80% seen once. With V trimmed by 4 bases and J by 4 bases, 4 bases remained unmatched. Per germline, CDR1 SGHTA and CDR2 FQGTGA. CDR3 length: 16 residues. Sequences were obtained from peripheral blood. The chain has TRBV7-3 and TRBJ2-3; 14 positions agree with TRBD2. This receptor was obtained from a human donor in a cohort sampled during active COVID-19. CDR3 nucleotides: TGTGCCAGCAGCTCCCGGACTAGCGGGGGGCCAGATACGCAGTATTTT. Protein: CASSSRTSGGPDTQYF.